The 23 T cell receptor beta chains reported below all come from one sample, sequenced in a study of T cell responses to AZD1222 COVID-19 vaccine. The assay was immunoSEQ multiplex PCR, and TCRdb's table has in-frame clones only and misses some. The table includes over 130,000 clones, around 90% detected once. Sequencing was performed on peripheral blood, taken on day 0 of AZD1222 vaccination. Receptors originate from an adult in good health.

This chain's CDR3 is CAISGGGTEAFF. CDR3 nucleotide sequence: TGTGCCATCAGTGGCGGGGGGACTGAAGCTTTCTTT. The chain joins TRBV10-3 to TRBJ1-1; perhaps TRBD1 as D (5 bases). This CDR3 has 12 residues. V was trimmed by 4 bases and J by 5 bases, leaving 8 bases between them. Germline values: CDR1 ENHRY, CDR2 SYGVKD.

The rearrangement links TRBV6-2 or TRBV6-3 to TRBJ2-7, with TRBD2 identical over 14 bases. Trimming at V came to 5 bases and at J to 2 bases, leaving 8 bases not matched to a gene. Germline V gives CDR1 MNHEY, CDR2 SVGEGT. This CDR3 spans 17 amino acids. The chain's CDR3 is CASSPTSGRVTTYEQYF. Here the CDR3 DNA reads TGTGCCAGCAGTCCGACTAGCGGGAGGGTTACAACCTACGAGCAGTACTTC.

Written as DNA, the CDR3 is TGCAGTGCTAGTGTACGGGCAGCGTCCTATGGCTACACCTTC. Its translation: CSASVRAASYGYTF. The chain recombines TRBV20-1 with TRBJ1-2; D ambiguous. Germline loops: CDR1 DFQATT, CDR2 SNEGSKA (reference sequence). Trimming cost V 3 bases and J 4 bases, with 15 bases left between them. The CDR3 runs 14 residues.

This chain uses TRBV5-1 with TRBJ1-3; D may be TRBD1 (5 bases). Germline lookup yields CDR1 SGHRS and CDR2 YFSETQ. V was trimmed by 3 bases and J by 3 bases, leaving 13 bases between them. The length of the CDR3 is 15 residues. The CDR3 region is CASSSASGGGNTIYF. The CDR3 DNA follows: TGCGCCAGCAGCTCGGCCTCGGGGGGTGGAAACACCATATATTTT.

J is TRBJ2-1 and V is TRBV5-4; D not certain. The CDR3 loop spans 15 amino acids. V was clipped by 0 bases and J by 7 bases, with 14 bases between them. The germline gives CDR1 SGHNT, CDR2 YYREEE (reference sequence). The chain's CDR3 is CASSLGVKSGNEQFF. CDR3 bases: TGTGCCAGCAGCTTGGGAGTGAAGAGTGGGAATGAGCAGTTCTTC.

The V and J genes are TRBV5-5 and TRBJ2-1; tentatively, D is TRBD2 (6 bases). The CDR3 extends over 13 amino acids. V gave up 0 bases and J gave up 13 bases, with 14 bases separating them. The V gene's germline CDR1 is SGHKS and CDR2 YYEKEE (reference sequence). The CDR3 DNA sequence: TGTGCCAGCAGCTTGGAAACTAGCCGTCTTCAGTTCTTC. Translation: CASSLETSRLQFF.

CDR3 protein: CASSPRSGYNEQFF. CDR3 DNA sequence: TGTGCCAGCAGTCCGAGGAGCGGGTACAATGAGCAGTTCTTC. The gene calls are TRBV28 and TRBJ2-1; possibly TRBD2 for D (6 bases). The CDR3 has 14 amino acids. Trimming cost V 5 bases and J 4 bases, with 12 bases left between them. The V gene's germline CDR1 is MDHEN and CDR2 SYDVKM.

V is TRBV5-1 and J is TRBJ1-1; D is perhaps TRBD1 (6 bases). V gave up 6 bases and J gave up 0 bases, with 15 bases separating them. Germline CDR1 is SGHRS and CDR2 is YFSETQ. CDR3 length equals 15 residues. CDR3 residues: CASKVGTGMNTEAFF. The CDR3 DNA is TGCGCCAGCAAGGTGGGTACAGGGATGAACACTGAAGCTTTCTTT.

The rearrangement uses TRBV19 and TRBJ1-5; 7 nucleotides agree with TRBD1. Germline values: CDR1 LNHDA, CDR2 SQIVND (reference sequence). The V gene end was trimmed by 4 bases and the J gene end by 1 base; junction bases not matched to a gene: 10. The CDR3 extends over 17 amino acids. CDR3 bases: TGTGCCAGTAGTACCCCGGGACAGCGACTGAGCAATCAGCCCCAGCATTTT. The encoded protein is CASSTPGQRLSNQPQHF. The variable domain in full, with the rest retrieved from reference TRBV19 and TRBJ1-5, is DGGITQSPKYLFRKEGQNVTLSCEQNLNHDAMYWYRQDPGQGLRLIYYSQIVNDFQKGDIAEGYSVSREKKESFPLTVTSAQKNPTAFYLCASSTPGQRLSNQPQHFGDGTRLSIL.

J is TRBJ1-2 and V is TRBV5-6; 8 nucleotides agree with TRBD1. J lost 8 bases, V lost 6 bases, and 15 bases had no gene match. Germline loops: CDR1 SGHDT, CDR2 YYEEEE. The CDR3 is 15 residues long. CDR3 coding DNA: TGTGCCAGCATCCGCCTCTCGGACAGGGTAACCGGCTACACCTTC. Its translation is CASIRLSDRVTGYTF.

The CDR3 loop reads CASSMFRNGNTIYF. The CDR3 nucleotides are TGTGCCAGTAGTATGTTCAGGAATGGAAACACCATATATTTT. This chain links TRBV19 with TRBJ1-3; D remains unclear. With 3 bases removed from V and 3 bases from J, the gap between germline ends came to 9 bases. Looked up from germline, CDR1 is LNHDA and CDR2 is SQIVND (reference sequence). The CDR3 is 14 amino acids.

This chain connects TRBV27 to TRBJ2-1; no clear D. The CDR3 contains 12 residues. V lost 5 bases and J lost 9, with 11 bases in between. Per the germline V gene, CDR1 is MNHEY and CDR2 is SMNVEV (reference sequence). The CDR3 DNA reads as TGTGCCAGCAGTCTCCCTGTGGGTGAGCAGTTCTTC. Amino acid sequence: CASSLPVGEQFF.

This CDR3 reads CASSPRNEKLFF. As DNA, the CDR3 is TGTGCCAGCAGCCCCCGTAATGAAAAACTGTTTTTT. This rearrangement joins TRBV7-8 to TRBJ1-4; D ambiguous. Germline loops: CDR1 SGHVS, CDR2 FQNEAQ. The CDR3 contains 12 residues. The V and J ends lost 5 bases and 4 bases respectively, with 5 bases between them.

The chain uses TRBV30 and TRBJ1-2; 7 bases line up with TRBD1. V trimming: 4 bases; J trimming: 1 base; junction bases outside the gene matches: 6. CDR1 and CDR2 from the germline V gene are GTSNPN and SVGIG (reference sequence). This CDR3 is built from 14 residues. Written as DNA, the CDR3 is TGTGCCTGGACCCGGGACAGAAATAACTATGGCTACACCTTC. Translated: CAWTRDRNNYGYTF. Based on the CDR3 plus reference TRBV30 and TRBJ1-2, the full variable domain is SQTIHQWPATLVQPVGSPLSLECTVEGTSNPNLYWYRQAAGRGLQLLFYSVGIGQISSEVPQNLSASRPQDRQFILSSKKLLLSDSGFYLCAWTRDRNNYGYTFGSGTRLTVV.

The table lists this clone with a few counts. The CDR3 loop reads CASSPTSEGGETQYF. The DNA of the CDR3 is TGTGCCAGCAGTCCGACTAGCGAGGGGGGAGAGACCCAGTACTTC. The V gene is TRBV6-4, the J gene TRBJ2-5; 8 nucleotides agree with TRBD2. Per germline, CDR1 MRHNA and CDR2 SNTAGT. The CDR3 totals 15 residues. V was clipped by 5 bases and J by 4 bases; unmatched bases: 9.

This clone has just a few counts. This chain joins TRBV9 and TRBJ1-1, with D perhaps matching TRBD1 (5 bases). Germline CDR1 SGDLS, CDR2 YYNGEE. The V end lost 3 bases, the J end lost 1 base, and 16 bases lay between the germline ends. The CDR3 covers 16 residues. DNA of the CDR3: TGTGCCAGCAGCGGAAGTCTCGGGACCGAGAACACTGAAGCTTTCTTT. Its protein is CASSGSLGTENTEAFF.

The rearrangement uses TRBV6-6 and TRBJ2-3; TRBD2 aligns across 10 bases. Trimming removed 8 bases from V and 5 bases from J; junction bases left unmatched: 7. The CDR3 length is 14 residues. CDR1 and CDR2 from the germline V gene are MNHNY and SVGAGI (reference sequence). Written as DNA, the CDR3 is TGTGCCAGCCATATAGGGACTAGCGTAGATACGCAGTATTTT. This gives the protein CASHIGTSVDTQYF.

The rearrangement joins TRBV27 to TRBJ1-1; D is uncertain. Germline V CDR1 and CDR2: MNHEY, SMNVEV (reference sequence). V dropped 8 bases and J dropped 0 bases, with 16 bases sitting between them. The CDR3 is 15 residues long. The CDR3 coding sequence is TGTGCCAGCTCCCTCAACATTGGAATGAACACTGAAGCTTTCTTT. Translation gives CASSLNIGMNTEAFF.

V usage is TRBV6-2 or TRBV6-3 and J usage is TRBJ2-5; 8 positions match TRBD2. CDR1 and CDR2 from the germline V gene are MNHEY and SVGEGT. With V trimmed by 0 bases and J by 4 bases, 7 bases remained unmatched. CDR3 length: 16 amino acids. The CDR3 loop reads CASSYSAGGRGETQYF. CDR3 in DNA: TGTGCCAGCAGTTACTCTGCGGGAGGACGTGGAGAGACCCAGTACTTC.

Here the CDR3 reads CASSLGRVGTVSHEQYF. The CDR3 coding sequence is TGTGCCAGCAGCCTGGGACGAGTAGGGACGGTTTCGCACGAGCAGTACTTC. The V call is TRBV7-3, the J call TRBJ2-7, with D perhaps TRBD1 or TRBD2 (5 bases each). Trimming cost V 5 bases and J 5 bases, with 25 bases left between them. The CDR3 consists of 17 residues. CDR1 is SGHTA and CDR2 is FQGTGA in the germline V gene.

The genes are TRBV25-1 and TRBJ1-5; no firm D call. V was clipped by 1 base and J by 2 bases, with 3 bases between them. The CDR3 has 13 amino acids. CDR1 MGHDK and CDR2 SYGVNS come from the germline V gene. The CDR3 sequence is CASSEWGNQPQHF. The CDR3 DNA is TGTGCCAGCAGTGAATGGGGCAATCAGCCCCAGCATTTT.

V usage is TRBV12-5 and J usage is TRBJ1-2, with 8 bases lining up with TRBD1. The CDR3 is made up of 16 amino acids. Germline assignment: CDR1 LGHNT and CDR2 FRNRAP. The V and J ends lost 1 base and 2 bases, in that order; junction bases with no gene match: 6. CDR3 nucleotides: TGTGCTAGTGGTTTGGCCACAGGGGGGCCAAACTATGGCTACACCTTC. It translates to CASGLATGGPNYGYTF.

The chain is built from TRBV25-1 and TRBJ2-7, with D perhaps matching TRBD1 (5 bases). Germline values: CDR1 MGHDK, CDR2 SYGVNS. This CDR3 is built from 14 residues. V dropped 6 bases and J dropped 1 base, with 13 bases sitting between them. CDR3 nucleotides: TGTGCCAGCAGAGCCGCAGGGAATTCCTACGAGCAGTACTTC. Its translation: CASRAAGNSYEQYF.